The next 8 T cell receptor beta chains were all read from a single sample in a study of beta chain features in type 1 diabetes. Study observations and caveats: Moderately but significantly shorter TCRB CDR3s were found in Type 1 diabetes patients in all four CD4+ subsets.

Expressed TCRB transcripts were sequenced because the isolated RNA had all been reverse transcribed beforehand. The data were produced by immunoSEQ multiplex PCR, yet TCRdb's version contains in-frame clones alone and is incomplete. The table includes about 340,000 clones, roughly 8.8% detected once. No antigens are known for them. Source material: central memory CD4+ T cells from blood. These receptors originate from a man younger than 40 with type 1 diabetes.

The CDR3 bases are TGTGCCAGCAGTGGAACAGGGGGGAGAGGTGAAAAACTGTTTTTT. This gives the protein CASSGTGGRGEKLFF. The chain recombines TRBV2 with TRBJ1-4; 8 bases agree with TRBD1. This CDR3 region has 15 residues. V trimming: 4 bases; J trimming: 7 bases; junction bases outside the gene matches: 8. Per the germline V gene, CDR1 is SNHLY and CDR2 is FYNNEI.

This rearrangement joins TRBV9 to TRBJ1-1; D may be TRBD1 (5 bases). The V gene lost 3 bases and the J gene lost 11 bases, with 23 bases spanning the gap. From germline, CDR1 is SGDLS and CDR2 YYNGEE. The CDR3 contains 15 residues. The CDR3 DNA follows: TGTGCCAGCAGCGCTCACCCCACAGGAGGGGAAACCGCTTTCTTT. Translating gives CASSAHPTGGETAFF.

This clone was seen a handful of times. CDR3 coding DNA: TGCGCCAGCAGCTTGGCACTAGCCCAAGATACGCAGTATTTT. Translated: CASSLALAQDTQYF. The V and J genes are TRBV5-1 and TRBJ2-3, with D possibly matching TRBD2 (6 bases). CDR1 is SGHRS, CDR2 YFSETQ, per germline. V gave up 0 bases and J gave up 5 bases, with 10 bases separating them. This CDR3 has 14 amino acids.

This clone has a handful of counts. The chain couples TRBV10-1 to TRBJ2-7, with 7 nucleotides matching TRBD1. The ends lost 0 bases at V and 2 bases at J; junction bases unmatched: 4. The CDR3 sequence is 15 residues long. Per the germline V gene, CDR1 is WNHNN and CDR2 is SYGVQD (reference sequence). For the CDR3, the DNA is TGCGCCAGCAGTGAGTCTGTGACAGGGCCCTACGAGCAGTACTTC. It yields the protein CASSESVTGPYEQYF.

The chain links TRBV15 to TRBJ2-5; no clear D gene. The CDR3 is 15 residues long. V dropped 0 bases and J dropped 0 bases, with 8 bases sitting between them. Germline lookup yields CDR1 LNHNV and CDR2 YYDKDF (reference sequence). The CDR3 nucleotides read TGTGCCACCAGCAGAGATCCTGGGTACCAAGAGACCCAGTACTTC. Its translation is CATSRDPGYQETQYF.

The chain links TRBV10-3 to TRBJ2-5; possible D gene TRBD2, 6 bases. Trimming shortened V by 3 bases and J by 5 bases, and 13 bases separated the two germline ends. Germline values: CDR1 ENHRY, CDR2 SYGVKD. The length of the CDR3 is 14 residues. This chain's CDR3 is CAISDPGEMETQYF. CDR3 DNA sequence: TGTGCCATCAGTGATCCGGGGGAAATGGAGACCCAGTACTTC.

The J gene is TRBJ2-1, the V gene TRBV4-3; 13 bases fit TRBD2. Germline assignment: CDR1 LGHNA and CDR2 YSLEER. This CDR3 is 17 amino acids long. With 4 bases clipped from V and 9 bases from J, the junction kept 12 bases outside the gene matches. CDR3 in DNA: TGCGCCAGCAGCCCTCGCCCTACTAGCGGGGGGGTCGGTGAGCAGTTCTTC. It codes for CASSPRPTSGGVGEQFF.

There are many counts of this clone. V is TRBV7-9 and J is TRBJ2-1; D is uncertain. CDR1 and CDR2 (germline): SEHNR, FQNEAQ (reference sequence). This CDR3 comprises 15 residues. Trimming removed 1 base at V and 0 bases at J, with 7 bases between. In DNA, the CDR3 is TGTGCCAGCAGCTTAGTCTGGTCCTCCTACAATGAGCAGTTCTTC. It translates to CASSLVWSSYNEQFF.